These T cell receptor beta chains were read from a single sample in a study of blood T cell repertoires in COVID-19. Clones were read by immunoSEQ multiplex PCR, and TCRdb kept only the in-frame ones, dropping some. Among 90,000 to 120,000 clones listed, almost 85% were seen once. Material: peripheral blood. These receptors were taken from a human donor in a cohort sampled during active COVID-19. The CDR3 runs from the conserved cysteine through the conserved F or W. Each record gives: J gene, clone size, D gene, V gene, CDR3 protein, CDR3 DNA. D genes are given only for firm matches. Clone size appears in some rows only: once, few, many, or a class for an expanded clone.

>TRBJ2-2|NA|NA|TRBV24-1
CATSQRAGTGELFF
TGTGCCACCAGTCAGAGGGCGGGCACCGGGGAGCTGTTTTTT
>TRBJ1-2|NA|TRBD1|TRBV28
CASSLQGASGYTF
TGTGCCAGCAGTCTACAGGGGGCATCCGGCTACACCTTC
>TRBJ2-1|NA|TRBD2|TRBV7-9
CASSAALAGGTYNEQFF
TGTGCCAGCAGCGCCGCCTTAGCGGGAGGGACCTACAATGAGCAGTTCTTC
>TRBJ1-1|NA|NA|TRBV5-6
CASSLGQVNTEAFF
TGTGCCAGCAGCTTGGGGCAGGTAAACACTGAAGCTTTCTTT
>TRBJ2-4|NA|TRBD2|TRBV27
CASSLAGTSGTYIQYF
TGTGCCAGCAGTTTGGCCGGGACTAGCGGGACATACATTCAGTACTTC
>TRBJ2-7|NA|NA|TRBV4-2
CASSQDRVEQYF
TGTGCCAGCAGCCAAGATCGGGTCGAGCAGTACTTC
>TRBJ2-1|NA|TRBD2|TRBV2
CASRPLAGGPNEQFF
TGTGCCAGCAGACCTCTAGCGGGAGGGCCTAATGAGCAGTTCTTC
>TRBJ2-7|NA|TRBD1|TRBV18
CANSIKDRGLEQYF
TGTGCCAACTCTATCAAGGACAGGGGGTTAGAGCAGTACTTC
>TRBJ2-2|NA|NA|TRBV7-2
CASRLSRDTGELFF
TGTGCCAGCAGACTGTCGAGGGACACCGGGGAGCTGTTTTTT
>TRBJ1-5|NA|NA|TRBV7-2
CASSLGPSYQPQHF
TGTGCCAGCAGCTTAGGGCCCTCCTATCAGCCCCAGCATTTT
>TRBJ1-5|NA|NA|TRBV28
CASSLIRDGQPQHF
TGTGCCAGCAGTTTAATCAGGGATGGACAGCCCCAGCATTTT
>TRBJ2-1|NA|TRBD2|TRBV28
CASTPGTSGPYNEQFF
TGTGCCAGCACTCCAGGGACTAGCGGGCCTTACAATGAGCAGTTCTTC
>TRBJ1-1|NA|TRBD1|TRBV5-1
CASSGGFGTGGTEAFF
TGCGCCAGCAGCGGGGGGTTTGGGACAGGAGGCACTGAAGCTTTCTTT
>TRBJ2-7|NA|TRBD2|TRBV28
CASSRLAGGPIGEQYF
TGTGCCAGCAGTAGACTAGCGGGAGGGCCAATTGGCGAGCAGTACTTC
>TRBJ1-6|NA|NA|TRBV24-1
CATSEAGNNSPLHF
TGTGCCACCAGTGAGGCGGGCAATAATTCACCCCTCCACTTT
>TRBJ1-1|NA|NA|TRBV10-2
CASSDMSEAFF
TGCGCCAGCAGTGATATGAGTGAAGCTTTCTTT
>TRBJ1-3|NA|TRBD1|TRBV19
CASNPTGETLSGNTIYF
TGTGCCAGTAATCCGACAGGGGAAACCCTCTCTGGAAACACCATATATTTT
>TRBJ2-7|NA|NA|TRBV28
CASRPDFAEYEQYF
TGTGCCAGCAGACCGGACTTCGCCGAATACGAGCAGTACTTC
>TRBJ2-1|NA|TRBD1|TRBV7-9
CASSPQGRVNEQFF
TGTGCCAGCAGCCCACAGGGGCGGGTAAATGAGCAGTTCTTC
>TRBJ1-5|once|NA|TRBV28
CASRFTTGSGNQPQHF
TGTGCCAGCAGGTTTACAACAGGGTCCGGCAATCAGCCCCAGCATTTT
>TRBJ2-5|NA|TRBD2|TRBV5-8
CASSLGLARETQYF
TGTGCCAGCAGCTTGGGACTAGCTAGGGAGACCCAGTACTTC
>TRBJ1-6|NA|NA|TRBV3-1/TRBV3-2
CASSRGQDNSPLHF
TGTGCCAGCAGCCGTGGGCAGGATAATTCACCCCTCCACTTT
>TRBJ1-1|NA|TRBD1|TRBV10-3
CAISESTGGYTEAFF
TGTGCCATCAGTGAGTCGACAGGGGGGTACACTGAAGCTTTCTTT
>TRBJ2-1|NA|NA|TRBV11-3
CASSLDSYYNEQFF
TGTGCCAGCAGCTTAGACAGTTACTACAATGAGCAGTTCTTC
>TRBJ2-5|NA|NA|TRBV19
CATKSTIGPQETQYF
TGTGCCACCAAATCGACTATCGGCCCTCAAGAGACCCAGTACTTC
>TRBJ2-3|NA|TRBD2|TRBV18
CASSPPAGGLVETQYF
TGTGCCAGCTCACCACCAGCGGGAGGGCTTGTTGAGACGCAGTATTTT
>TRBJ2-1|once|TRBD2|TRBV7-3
CASSGTSGRARVEQFF
TGTGCCAGCAGCGGGACTAGCGGGAGGGCCAGGGTTGAGCAGTTCTTC